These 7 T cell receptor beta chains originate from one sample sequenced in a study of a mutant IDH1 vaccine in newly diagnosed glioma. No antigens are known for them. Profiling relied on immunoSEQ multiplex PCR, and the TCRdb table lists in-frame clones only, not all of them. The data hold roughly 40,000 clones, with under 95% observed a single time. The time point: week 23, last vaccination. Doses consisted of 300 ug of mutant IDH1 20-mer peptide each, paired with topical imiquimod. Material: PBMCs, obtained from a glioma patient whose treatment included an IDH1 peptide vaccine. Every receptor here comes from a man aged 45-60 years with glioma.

CDR3 protein: CASSMDWNTEAFF. The CDR3 bases are TGTGCCAGCAGCATGGACTGGAACACTGAAGCTTTCTTT. This chain links TRBV7-3 with TRBJ1-1, with D unclear. The germline V gene has CDR1 SGHTA and CDR2 FQGTGA. V was pared by 5 bases and J by 1 base, with 8 bases between. The CDR3 has 13 residues. Full variable domain (outside the CDR3, taken from reference TRBV7-3 and TRBJ1-1): GAGVSQTPSNKVTEKGKYVELRCDPISGHTALYWYRQSLGQGPEFLIYFQGTGAADDSGLPNDRFFAVRPEGSVSTLKIQRTERGDSAVYLCASSMDWNTEAFFGQGTRLTVV.

The CDR3 DNA reads as TGTGCCTGGAGGGGACAGTTCTACGAGCAGTACTTC. The encoded protein is CAWRGQFYEQYF. The gene calls are TRBV30 and TRBJ2-5, with 7 bases identical to TRBD1. The better agreement between TRBJ2-7 and the DNA end casts doubt on the J call. Germline V lookup: CDR1 GTSNPN, CDR2 SVGIG (reference sequence). The CDR3 runs 12 residues.

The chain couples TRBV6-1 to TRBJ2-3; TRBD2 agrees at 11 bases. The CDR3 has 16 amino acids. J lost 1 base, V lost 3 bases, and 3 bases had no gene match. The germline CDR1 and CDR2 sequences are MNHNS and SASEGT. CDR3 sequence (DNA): TGTGCCAGCAGTGAGACTAGCGGGGCTCGCACAGATACGCAGTATTTT. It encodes CASSETSGARTDTQYF.

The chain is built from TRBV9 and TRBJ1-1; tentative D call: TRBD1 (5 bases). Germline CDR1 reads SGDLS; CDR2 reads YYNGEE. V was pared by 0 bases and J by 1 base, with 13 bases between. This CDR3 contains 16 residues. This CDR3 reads CASSVGRENKNTEAFF. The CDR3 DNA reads TGTGCCAGCAGCGTAGGCAGGGAGAACAAGAACACTGAAGCTTTCTTT. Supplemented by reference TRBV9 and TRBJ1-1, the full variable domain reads DSGVTQTPKHLITATGQRVTLRCSPRSGDLSVYWYQQSLDQGLQFLIQYYNGEERAKGNILERFSAQQFPDLHSELNLSSLELGDSALYFCASSVGRENKNTEAFFGQGTRLTVV.

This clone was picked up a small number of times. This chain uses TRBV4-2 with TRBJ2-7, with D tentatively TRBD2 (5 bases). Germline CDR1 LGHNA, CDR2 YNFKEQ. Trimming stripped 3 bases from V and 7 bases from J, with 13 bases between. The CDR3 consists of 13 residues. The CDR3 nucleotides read TGTGCCAGCAGCCATCCCCGGACGGGAGAGCAGTACTTC. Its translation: CASSHPRTGEQYF.

The CDR3 sequence: CASSLTLDTGELFF. The CDR3 nucleotides read TGTGCCAGCAGCTTAACGCTTGACACCGGGGAGCTGTTTTTT. V gene TRBV7-3 combines with J gene TRBJ2-2, with D uncertain. From germline, CDR1 is SGHTA and CDR2 FQGTGA. The CDR3 is 14 amino acids. V shed 0 bases and J shed 3 bases, with 5 bases lying between them.

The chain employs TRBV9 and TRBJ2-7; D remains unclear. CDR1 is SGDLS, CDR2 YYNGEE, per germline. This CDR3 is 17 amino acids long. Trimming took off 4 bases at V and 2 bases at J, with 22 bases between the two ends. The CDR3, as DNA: TGTGCCAGCAGCCCTAACGATGGCGGAGATGGGCCCTACGAGCAGTACTTC. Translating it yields CASSPNDGGDGPYEQYF.